The following is a T cell receptor beta chain sequence with its context. The antigen is unknown. Each of the donors was a healthy adult who was HIV-negative and had not had a recent acute infection or vaccination. Each PCR replicate run on unsorted PBMC took in about 0.3 ug DNA, about 29,000 T cell genomes. Using immunoSEQ multiplex PCR, the repertoire was profiled, and TCRdb retains in-frame clones only, with some absent. The sample lists around 500,000 clones, 70% to 85% seen once, with about 11% in the top ten. The data were taken from a study of shared clonotypes between healthy human individuals. Study outcomes and limitations: It was the few donors that limited the genetic and exposure-history diversity represented.

Trimming shortened V by 3 bases and J by 8 bases, and 7 bases separated the two germline ends. The CDR3 consists of 11 residues. The germline V gene encodes CDR1 MNHNS and CDR2 SASEGT. J is TRBJ1-1 and V is TRBV6-1, with D tentatively TRBD1 (6 bases). The TCR sequence derives from a woman in her forties in good health. Some clones in this sample may be carry-over from other donors' samples. Specimen: PBMCs. Here the CDR3 reads CASSETGEAFF. Here the CDR3 DNA reads TGTGCCAGCAGTGAGACAGGAGAAGCTTTCTTT.